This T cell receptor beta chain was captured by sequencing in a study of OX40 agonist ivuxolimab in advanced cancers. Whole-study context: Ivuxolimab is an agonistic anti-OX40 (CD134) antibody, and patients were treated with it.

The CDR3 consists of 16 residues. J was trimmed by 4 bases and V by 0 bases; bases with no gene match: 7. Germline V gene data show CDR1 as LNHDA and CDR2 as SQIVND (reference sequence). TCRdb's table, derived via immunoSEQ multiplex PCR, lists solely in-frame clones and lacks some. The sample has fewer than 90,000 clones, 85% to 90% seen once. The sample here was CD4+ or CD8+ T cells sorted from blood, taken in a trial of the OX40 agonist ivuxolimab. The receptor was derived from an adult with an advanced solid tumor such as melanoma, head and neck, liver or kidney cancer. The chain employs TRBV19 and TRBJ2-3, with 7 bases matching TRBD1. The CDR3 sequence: CASSIEQLQGPDTQYF. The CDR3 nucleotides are TGTGCCAGTAGTATAGAACAGTTACAGGGGCCAGATACGCAGTATTTT. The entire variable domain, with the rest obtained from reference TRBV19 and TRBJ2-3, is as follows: DGGITQSPKYLFRKEGQNVTLSCEQNLNHDAMYWYRQDPGQGLRLIYYSQIVNDFQKGDIAEGYSVSREKKESFPLTVTSAQKNPTAFYLCASSIEQLQGPDTQYFGPGTRLTVL.